One and the same sample provided the 31 T cell receptor beta chains below, sequenced in a study of blood T cell repertoires in COVID-19. TCRdb's table, derived via immunoSEQ multiplex PCR, lists solely in-frame clones and lacks some. The repertoire holds 200,000 to 250,000 clones, with about nine tenths as singletons. Sequencing input: peripheral blood. These receptors originate from a man under 40 with COVID-19, enrolled during active disease.

The CDR3 coding sequence is TGTGCCAGCAGTTTACAGGTATCGGGGGAAGCTTTCTTT. It encodes CASSLQVSGEAFF. The chain has TRBV12-3 or TRBV12-4 and TRBJ1-1, with D uncertain. The CDR3 is 13 amino acids. V was cut by 2 bases and J by 8 bases, with 12 bases left in between.

V and J are TRBV7-2 and TRBJ1-2; TRBD1 is a possible D gene (5 bases). This CDR3 spans 15 amino acids. The V gene's germline CDR1 is SGHTA and CDR2 FQGNSA. V dropped 4 bases and J dropped 5 bases, with 17 bases sitting between them. The CDR3 protein is CASSSQPPGLYGYTF. CDR3 bases: TGTGCCAGCAGCTCCCAACCACCAGGGTTATATGGCTACACCTTC.

This clone came up once. The rearrangement links TRBV6-1 to TRBJ2-3; 7 bases map to TRBD2. The V and J ends lost 4 bases and 3 bases, in that order; junction bases with no gene match: 13. Per the germline V gene, CDR1 is MNHNS and CDR2 is SASEGT. CDR3 size: 17 residues. Here the CDR3 reads CASSGGVNRGVTDTQYF. CDR3 in DNA: TGTGCCAGCAGTGGTGGTGTTAATCGGGGGGTGACAGATACGCAGTATTTT.

The chain carries TRBV18 and TRBJ1-2; TRBD1 might be the D (5 bases). The CDR3 has 16 amino acids. Germline loops: CDR1 KGHSH, CDR2 LQKENI. V dropped 0 bases and J dropped 3 bases, with 14 bases sitting between them. CDR3 loop: CASSPPSVGGDYGYTF. DNA of the CDR3: TGTGCCAGCTCACCACCGTCCGTTGGAGGGGACTATGGCTACACCTTC.

The V gene is TRBV3-1 (or the pseudogene TRBV3-2), the J gene TRBJ1-2, with a weak D call TRBD1 (6 bases). V was clipped by 1 base and J by 3 bases, with 21 bases between them. From germline, CDR1 is LGHDT and CDR2 YNNKEL (reference sequence). The CDR3 totals 18 residues. The chain's CDR3 is CASSQVSSDSPRDYGYTF. The CDR3 DNA sequence: TGTGCCAGCAGCCAAGTTTCCTCGGACAGTCCGAGGGACTATGGCTACACCTTC.

The chain combines TRBV27 with TRBJ2-7; a weak D match, TRBD1 (9 bases). Germline assignment: CDR1 MNHEY and CDR2 SMNVEV (reference sequence). V lost 7 bases and J 3 bases, leaving 19 bases between the germline ends. This CDR3 is 15 amino acids long. In DNA, the CDR3 is TGTGCCAGCACCCTTAGCGGGACAGGGTTCTACGAGCAGTACTTC. Translation gives CASTLSGTGFYEQYF.

The chain has TRBV7-2 and TRBJ2-5; TRBD2 is a possible D gene (6 bases). Between the trimmed V and J ends, which lost 0 bases and 5 bases, there was a span of 10 bases. The CDR3 extends over 14 amino acids. From germline, CDR1 is SGHTA and CDR2 FQGNSA. CDR3 region: CASSLAGAGETQYF. DNA of the CDR3: TGTGCCAGCAGCTTAGCAGGGGCGGGGGAGACCCAGTACTTC.

Here the CDR3 DNA reads TGCAGTGCTAGTAGGGCGGGTGGGTTCCAGTACTTC. Translation: CSASRAGGFQYF. The chain joins TRBV20-1 to TRBJ2-7; possibly TRBD2 for D (5 bases). The CDR3 consists of 12 residues. CDR1 is DFQATT and CDR2 is SNEGSKA in the germline V gene (reference sequence). Trimming removed 3 bases from V and 10 bases from J, with 16 bases in between.

Only a few counts were recorded for this clone. This chain links TRBV7-2 with TRBJ1-1, with D tentatively TRBD1 (6 bases). The ends were cut back, 6 bases at V and 1 base at J, with 15 bases in the middle. The CDR3 spans 15 residues. CDR1 is SGHTA and CDR2 is FQGNSA in the germline V gene. Here the CDR3 reads CASSFTTGWNTEAFF. The CDR3 DNA reads as TGTGCCAGCAGTTTTACGACAGGATGGAACACTGAAGCTTTCTTT.

The genes are TRBV18 and TRBJ2-1, with 7 nucleotides matching TRBD2. Per germline, CDR1 KGHSH and CDR2 LQKENI. The CDR3 extends over 12 amino acids. The V segment lost 2 bases and the J segment 15 bases; nucleotides outside the gene matches: 7. The CDR3: CASSPAGRDRFF. The CDR3 DNA is TGTGCCAGCTCACCAGCGGGGAGGGACCGGTTCTTC.

V usage is TRBV19 and J usage is TRBJ2-3; 8 bases line up with TRBD2. The CDR3 sequence is 18 residues long. Germline V gene lookup returns CDR1 LNHDA and CDR2 SQIVND (reference sequence). V shed 3 bases and J 6 bases; nucleotides not matched to a gene: 17. For the CDR3, the DNA is TGTGCCAGTAGTATCGGCCTTTCAGCGGGGGCCCTTAGGGATACGCAGTATTTT. Residues: CASSIGLSAGALRDTQYF.

This clone occurred a few times. The chain joins TRBV12-3 or TRBV12-4 to TRBJ1-1; 7 nucleotides line up with TRBD1. Unmatched junction bases numbered 3, after V lost 5 bases and J lost 3 bases. The CDR3 sequence is 13 residues long. The CDR3 nucleotides read TGTGCCAGCAGTCCTACAGGGGACACTGAAGCTTTCTTT. The encoded protein is CASSPTGDTEAFF.

This chain connects TRBV19 to TRBJ1-5, with 8 bases that match TRBD1. Germline CDR1 is LNHDA and CDR2 is SQIVND (reference sequence). V gave up 6 bases and J gave up 5 bases; unmatched junction bases: 6. The CDR3 is 14 residues long. The chain's CDR3 is CASSPDRVYQPQHF. Written as DNA, the CDR3 is TGTGCCAGTAGCCCGGACAGGGTATATCAGCCCCAGCATTTT.

V is TRBV6-5 and J is TRBJ2-1, with D possibly being TRBD1 (6 bases). Trimming removed 6 bases from V and 0 bases from J, with 12 bases in between. Germline assignment: CDR1 MNHEY and CDR2 SVGAGI. This CDR3 has 15 residues. CDR3 sequence (DNA): TGTGCCAGCAGCCCGGGACAAAGCTCCTACAATGAGCAGTTCTTC. This sequence encodes CASSPGQSSYNEQFF.

This rearrangement joins TRBV23-1 to TRBJ2-7, with D possibly TRBD2 on 6 matching bases. TRBV23-1 is annotated as an ORF whose role is uncertain. V was trimmed by 6 bases and J by 4 bases, leaving 13 bases between them. This CDR3 has 13 amino acids. The CDR3 sequence is CASRRTGRYEQYF. DNA for the CDR3: TGCGCCAGCAGGCGCACCGGGAGATACGAGCAGTACTTC.

This sequence joins TRBV19 and TRBJ1-4; D may be TRBD1 (5 bases). Germline CDR1 reads LNHDA; CDR2 reads SQIVND (reference sequence). This CDR3 is built from 15 residues. The V gene lost 5 bases and the J gene lost 3 bases, with 13 bases spanning the gap. The CDR3 here is CASSLMTAANEKLFF. CDR3 bases: TGTGCCAGTAGTTTGATGACAGCCGCTAATGAAAAACTGTTTTTT.

The chain recombines TRBV14 with TRBJ1-6; D unresolved. V shed 1 base and J shed 9 bases, with 10 bases lying between them. Germline V CDR1 and CDR2: SGHDN, FVKESK. CDR3 length equals 14 residues. In nucleotides, the CDR3 is TGTGCCAGCAGCCAAGCGAGGGATATTTCACCCCTCCACTTT. As protein: CASSQARDISPLHF.

Worth noting for this clone: In the same sample, other DNA sequences code for this CDR3. The chain couples TRBV5-1 to TRBJ1-1, with 7 bases lining up with TRBD1. Germline assignment: CDR1 SGHRS and CDR2 YFSETQ. Losses at the gene ends were 0 bases for V and 4 bases for J; bases not matched to a gene: 3. The CDR3 has 14 residues. CDR3 in DNA: TGCGCCAGCAGCTTGGTTCAGGGGGGCACTGAAGCTTTCTTT. The encoded protein is CASSLVQGGTEAFF. The variable domain in full, with the rest retrieved from reference TRBV5-1 and TRBJ1-1, is KAGVTQTPRYLIKTRGQQVTLSCSPISGHRSVSWYQQTPGQGLQFLFEYFSETQRNKGNFPGRFSGRQFSNSRSEMNVSTLELGDSALYLCASSLVQGGTEAFFGQGTRLTVV.

The J gene is TRBJ2-4, the V gene TRBV2; 10 nucleotides align to TRBD2. Germline values: CDR1 SNHLY, CDR2 FYNNEI. The trim removed 7 bases at V and 8 bases at J, leaving 8 bases unmatched. The CDR3 runs 14 residues. The CDR3 DNA is TGTGCCAGCAAGGAGCGGGAGGGTCCAGACATTCAGTACTTC. Amino acids: CASKEREGPDIQYF.

This clone has only one observation. The CDR3 protein is CASSSGQPLTMQYF. In nucleotides, the CDR3 is TGTGCCAGTAGCTCGGGACAGCCACTTACGATGCAGTACTTC. The chain has TRBV19 and TRBJ2-7; 7 bases agree with TRBD1. The germline gives CDR1 LNHDA, CDR2 SQIVND (reference sequence). V gave up 6 bases and J gave up 9 bases; unmatched junction bases: 14. The CDR3 is 14 residues long.

This clone was detected only once. The chain has TRBV6-6 and TRBJ2-3, with a weak D call TRBD1 (5 bases). Germline CDR1 MNHNY, CDR2 SVGAGI (reference sequence). Trimming took off 4 bases at V and 3 bases at J, with 17 bases between the two ends. The CDR3 runs to 16 residues. CDR3 nucleotides: TGTGCCAGCAGTTTATTAACAGGAGTTAGGACAGATACGCAGTATTTT. It codes for CASSLLTGVRTDTQYF.

This chain joins TRBV6-5 and TRBJ2-1; weak D call: TRBD2 (5 bases). V was clipped by 5 bases and J by 4 bases, with 12 bases between them. The CDR3 is 14 amino acids. Germline CDR1 is MNHEY and CDR2 is SVGAGI. The DNA of the CDR3 is TGTGCCAGCAGTCTGGTAGGGAGTTACAATGAGCAGTTCTTC. This gives the protein CASSLVGSYNEQFF.

The chain uses TRBV19 and TRBJ2-2; 9 nucleotides match TRBD1. The V and J ends lost 2 bases and 5 bases, in that order; junction bases with no gene match: 9. Germline CDR1 is LNHDA and CDR2 is SQIVND (reference sequence). The CDR3 has 17 amino acids. Here the CDR3 reads CASSIKGQGGGTGELFF. CDR3 nucleotides: TGTGCCAGTAGTATAAAGGGACAGGGAGGGGGGACCGGGGAGCTGTTTTTT.

The J gene is TRBJ1-1, the V gene TRBV11-2; D uncertain. Germline assignment: CDR1 SGHAT and CDR2 FQNNGV. V lost 6 bases and J lost 0, with 5 bases in between. This CDR3 has 12 amino acids. DNA for the CDR3: TGTGCCAGCAGTCCAGTGAACACTGAAGCTTTCTTT. Translation gives CASSPVNTEAFF.

This chain connects TRBV2 to TRBJ1-2, with 7 bases matching TRBD1. In germline, CDR1 is SNHLY, CDR2 FYNNEI. The V and J ends lost 4 bases and 3 bases, in that order; junction bases with no gene match: 2. The CDR3 is 13 amino acids. CDR3 amino acids: CASSGQGDYGYTF. The DNA for the CDR3 is TGTGCCAGCAGTGGACAGGGAGACTATGGCTACACCTTC.

The chain recombines TRBV19 with TRBJ2-7; 7 nucleotides agree with TRBD2. V trimming: 5 bases; J trimming: 5 bases; junction bases outside the gene matches: 3. CDR3 length equals 12 residues. Per the germline V gene, CDR1 is LNHDA and CDR2 is SQIVND (reference sequence). The CDR3 protein is CASSPGGNEQYF. As DNA, the CDR3 is TGTGCCAGTAGTCCCGGGGGGAACGAGCAGTACTTC.

Here the CDR3 reads CASSIISGTGNGDGYTF. The CDR3 DNA is TGTGCCAGCAGCATAATTTCGGGGACAGGGAATGGAGATGGCTACACCTTC. This chain connects TRBV9 to TRBJ1-2; TRBD1 matches at 9 bases. Germline lookup yields CDR1 SGDLS and CDR2 YYNGEE. The junction had 16 bases not matched to a gene; V was cut back by 4 bases and J by 6 bases. The CDR3 extends over 17 amino acids.

CDR3: CASSLVGRGNTEAFF. CDR3 sequence (DNA): TGTGCCAGCAGCTTAGTGGGCAGGGGGAACACTGAAGCTTTCTTT. The J gene is TRBJ1-1, the V gene TRBV7-8, with D tentatively TRBD1 (6 bases). The V end was cut by 1 base, the J end by 1 base, with 10 bases between. The germline V gene has CDR1 SGHVS and CDR2 FQNEAQ. CDR3 length equals 15 residues.

The chain joins TRBV2 to TRBJ1-5; 9 bases line up with TRBD1. This CDR3 region has 14 residues. The germline V gene has CDR1 SNHLY and CDR2 FYNNEI. V dropped 5 bases and J dropped 5; count of bases not matched to a gene: 4. The CDR3, as DNA: TGTGCCAGCAGTCGACAGGGGGAGTATCAGCCCCAGCATTTT. Its translation: CASSRQGEYQPQHF.

The chain has TRBV24-1 and TRBJ2-3; 8 bases match TRBD1. Unmatched junction bases numbered 4, after V lost 4 bases and J lost 2 bases. Germline V lookup: CDR1 KGHDR, CDR2 SFDVKD. This CDR3 has 15 amino acids. As DNA, the CDR3 is TGTGCCACCAGTGACGGACAGGGACACACAGATACGCAGTATTTT. Its translation: CATSDGQGHTDTQYF.

This chain connects TRBV19 to TRBJ2-1; D uncertain. The germline CDR1 and CDR2 sequences are LNHDA and SQIVND (reference sequence). CDR3 length: 14 residues. The V end was cut by 2 bases, the J end by 4 bases, with 9 bases between. For the CDR3, the DNA is TGTGCCAGTAGTATAATGTCCGGGTACAATGAGCAGTTCTTC. Protein product: CASSIMSGYNEQFF.